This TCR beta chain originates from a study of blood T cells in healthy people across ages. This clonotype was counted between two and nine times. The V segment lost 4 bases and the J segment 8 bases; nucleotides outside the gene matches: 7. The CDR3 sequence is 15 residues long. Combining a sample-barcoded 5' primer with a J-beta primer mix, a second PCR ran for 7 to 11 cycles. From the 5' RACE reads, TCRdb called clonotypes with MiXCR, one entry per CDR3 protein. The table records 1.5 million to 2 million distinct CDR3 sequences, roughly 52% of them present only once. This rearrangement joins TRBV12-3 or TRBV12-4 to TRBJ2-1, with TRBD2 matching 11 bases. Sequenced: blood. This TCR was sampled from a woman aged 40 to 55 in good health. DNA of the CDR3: TGTGCCAGCAGTTCTAGCGGGGGGAGGATATATGAGCAGTTCTTC. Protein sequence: CASSSSGGRIYEQFF.